Below are 21 T cell receptor beta chains sequenced from a single sample in a study of blood T cells in healthy people across ages. Through a sample-barcoded 5' primer and a J-beta primer mix, a second PCR was run for about 6 to 11 cycles. TCRdb redid the calling of the 5' RACE reads with MiXCR, one entry per CDR3 protein. Altogether over 600,000 distinct CDR3 sequences are present, roughly 43% being singletons, with the ten largest covering 30%. Sequencing was carried out using blood. All receptors come from a man older than 75 in good health.

The chain links TRBV20-1 to TRBJ2-1; D is undetermined. TRBJ2-7 explains the end of the DNA better; the J call may be wrong. The CDR3 contains 12 residues. Germline values: CDR1 DFQATT, CDR2 SNEGSKA (reference sequence). The CDR3 loop reads CSARWSSNEQYF. DNA for the CDR3: TGCAGTGCCAGATGGTCGTCCAATGAGCAGTACTTC.

This clonotype was observed a single time. CDR3 loop: CASSLRLRDVYGYTF. For the CDR3, the DNA is TGTGCCAGCAGCCTCCGCCTTCGGGACGTCTATGGCTACACCTTC. The V call is TRBV28, the J call TRBJ1-2; maybe TRBD1 (5 bases). This CDR3 is built from 15 residues. The germline V and J ends were trimmed by 6 bases and 4 bases, with 18 bases remaining between them. The germline V gene has CDR1 MDHEN and CDR2 SYDVKM.

Points on this clonotype: A much larger clonotype is one base distant, so this may be a read error. The chain is built from TRBV10-2 and TRBJ2-3; a possible D gene is TRBD1 (5 bases). From germline, CDR1 is WSHSY and CDR2 SAAADI. V was cut by 3 bases and J by 8 bases, with 18 bases left in between. The CDR3 has 15 amino acids. CDR3 sequence (DNA): TGCGCCAGCAGTGATAGGGGCGGCCGGGCAGCTACGCAGTATTTT. Residues: CASSDRGGRAATQYF.

The chain has TRBV29-1 and TRBJ1-2; TRBD1 agrees at 7 bases. The CDR3 spans 12 residues. Germline CDR1 reads SQVTM; CDR2 reads ANQGSEA. The junction had 6 bases not matched to a gene; V was cut back by 6 bases and J by 5 bases. CDR3 coding DNA: TGCAGCGTACGACAGGGCTGGTATGGCTACACCTTC. Its protein product is CSVRQGWYGYTF. Drawing the rest from reference TRBV29-1 and TRBJ1-2, the complete variable domain is SAVISQKPSRDICQRGTSLTIQCQVDSQVTMMFWYRQQPGQSLTLIATANQGSEATYESGFVIDKFPISRPNLTFSTLTVSNMSPEDSSIYLCSVRQGWYGYTFGSGTRLTVV.

V is TRBV7-2 and J is TRBJ2-4, with a possible D match to TRBD1 (7 bases). The tail of the sequence fits TRBJ2-7 better, so the J call may be wrong. Per germline, CDR1 SGHTA and CDR2 FQGNSA. The CDR3 has 14 residues. The CDR3 here is CASSPRSQGGEQYF. In DNA form, the CDR3 reads TGTGCCAGCAGCCCCCGGTCGCAGGGGGGCGAGCAGTACTTC.

This clonotype was seen ten or more times. This chain links TRBV29-1 with TRBJ2-5, with a weak D call TRBD2 (6 bases). V was clipped by 7 bases and J by 1 base, with 7 bases between them. The CDR3 is 11 amino acids. The V gene's germline CDR1 is SQVTM and CDR2 ANQGSEA. The CDR3, as DNA: TGCAGCGCGACTAGCCAAGAGACCCAGTACTTC. Translating it yields CSATSQETQYF.

This chain uses TRBV6-2 or TRBV6-3 with TRBJ2-3, with D perhaps given as TRBD1 or TRBD2 (6 bases each). V was trimmed by 5 bases and J by 2 bases, leaving 17 bases between them. Germline V gene data show CDR1 as MNHEY and CDR2 as SVGEGT. The CDR3 has 16 amino acids. Written as DNA, the CDR3 is TGTGCCAGCAGTCCTGCTCCACGGGGGCTCACAGATACGCAGTATTTT. Translation gives CASSPAPRGLTDTQYF.

The chain is built from TRBV11-2 and TRBJ1-1; possibly TRBD1 for D (6 bases). Germline V gene sequence: CDR1 SGHAT, CDR2 FQNNGV. Trimming cost V 3 bases and J 3 bases, with 20 bases left between them. This CDR3 has 17 residues. The CDR3 loop reads CASSFRRTGTLDTEAFF. CDR3 sequence (DNA): TGTGCCAGCAGCTTTCGACGAACCGGGACACTGGACACTGAAGCTTTCTTT.

The rearrangement links TRBV25-1 to TRBJ2-5; D is unclear. There are 12 residues in the CDR3. Trimming removed 2 bases at V and 11 bases at J, with 12 bases between. Germline V lookup: CDR1 MGHDK, CDR2 SYGVNS. CDR3 sequence: CASSEPLGGQYF. As DNA, the CDR3 is TGTGCCAGCAGTGAACCGTTGGGTGGGCAGTACTTC.

V is TRBV7-3 and J is TRBJ2-3; D remains unclear. Germline-derived CDR1 and CDR2 are SGHTA and FQGTGA. The CDR3 extends over 15 amino acids. V was shortened by 5 bases and J by 3 bases, with 15 bases between the two germline ends. The CDR3 region has the DNA TGTGCCAGCAGCCCAAGTTCGTTTAGGACAGATACGCAGTATTTT. This encodes CASSPSSFRTDTQYF.

There are many counts of this clonotype. The CDR3: CASSGRGGAYEQYF. DNA for the CDR3: TGTGCCAGCAGCGGCCGCGGGGGGGCCTACGAGCAGTACTTC. The V gene is TRBV7-2, the J gene TRBJ2-7; 9 bases fit TRBD2. J gave up 2 bases and V 5 bases, and 4 bases lay outside the gene matches. In germline, CDR1 is SGHTA, CDR2 FQGNSA. The length of the CDR3 is 14 residues.

This clonotype was seen a few times. The chain has TRBV2 and TRBJ2-7; D is possibly TRBD1 (6 bases). There are 14 residues in the CDR3. Trimming removed 6 bases at V and 3 bases at J, with 15 bases between. CDR1 and CDR2 from the germline V gene are SNHLY and FYNNEI. The CDR3 is CASRDNRVIYEQYF. Here the CDR3 DNA reads TGTGCCAGCAGAGATAACAGGGTTATCTACGAGCAGTACTTC.

The chain uses TRBV20-1 and TRBJ1-1, with D possibly matching TRBD1 (6 bases). V shed 0 bases and J shed 5 bases, with 10 bases lying between them. This CDR3 has 13 residues. Germline V gene sequence: CDR1 DFQATT, CDR2 SNEGSKA (reference sequence). CDR3 in amino acids: CSARDPGATEAFF. The CDR3 DNA reads as TGCAGTGCTAGAGATCCAGGGGCGACTGAAGCTTTCTTT.

This clonotype was seen more than once but under ten times. The chain joins TRBV7-2 to TRBJ2-5, with unresolved D. Germline V gene lookup returns CDR1 SGHTA and CDR2 FQGNSA. The CDR3 runs to 15 residues. The V end was cut by 2 bases, the J end by 4 bases, with 14 bases between. The CDR3 here is CASSLISTSGETQYF. The CDR3 DNA reads as TGTGCCAGCAGCTTAATCTCTACTTCCGGAGAGACCCAGTACTTC.

The chain has TRBV7-9 and TRBJ2-4; TRBD2 agrees at 13 bases. The J call may be incorrect, as the DNA end agrees better with TRBJ2-5. In germline, CDR1 is SEHNR, CDR2 FQNEAQ (reference sequence). The CDR3 extends over 16 amino acids. In DNA, the CDR3 is TGTGCCAGCAGCTCCCAGGGACTAGCGGGACAAGAGACCCAGTACTTC. Translated: CASSSQGLAGQETQYF.

The gene calls are TRBV6-2 or TRBV6-3 and TRBJ2-1; D call uncertain. Germline lookup yields CDR1 MNHEY and CDR2 SVGEGT. The CDR3 covers 14 residues. V lost 2 bases and J 9 bases, leaving 14 bases between the germline ends. The CDR3 nucleotides are TGTGCCAGCAGTTACACGAGATGGACGGCTGAGCAGTTCTTC. Translating gives CASSYTRWTAEQFF.

This clonotype has only one observation. In nucleotides, the CDR3 is TGCAGTGCCCCGACTAGCGGGAGCGGGGAGCAGTACTTC. Residues: CSAPTSGSGEQYF. The rearrangement links TRBV20-1 to TRBJ2-1; TRBD2 matches at 12 bases. The J call may be mistaken, given a closer DNA end match to TRBJ2-7. Germline-derived CDR1 and CDR2 are DFQATT and SNEGSKA (reference sequence). The CDR3 length is 13 residues.

J is TRBJ1-5 and V is TRBV4-1; TRBD1 is a possible D gene (5 bases). Trimming removed 0 bases at V and 9 bases at J, with 12 bases between. The CDR3 runs to 14 residues. CDR1 is MGHRA, CDR2 YSYEKL, per germline. This chain's CDR3 is CASSQDRGFGPQHF. The CDR3 DNA follows: TGCGCCAGCAGCCAAGACCGGGGGTTTGGGCCCCAGCATTTT.

The rearrangement uses TRBV20-1 and TRBJ2-3; TRBD2 is a possible D gene (5 bases). Trimming took off 6 bases at V and 5 bases at J, with 15 bases between the two ends. In germline, CDR1 is DFQATT, CDR2 SNEGSKA (reference sequence). CDR3 size: 13 residues. In nucleotides, the CDR3 is TGCAGTGCCCCGCCTAGCTCCATAGATACGCAGTATTTT. Protein sequence: CSAPPSSIDTQYF.

This clonotype was recorded at least ten times. J is TRBJ2-7 and V is TRBV11-2; TRBD2 matches 7 bases. Germline CDR1 SGHAT, CDR2 FQNNGV. The CDR3 is 15 residues long. J was trimmed by 4 bases and V by 2 bases; bases with no gene match: 8. The CDR3 sequence is CASSLRETAGYEQYF. Written as DNA, the CDR3 is TGTGCCAGCAGCTTAAGGGAGACAGCGGGGTACGAGCAGTACTTC.

Many counts were recorded for this clonotype. V and J are TRBV29-1 and TRBJ2-7; either TRBD1 or TRBD2 may fit D (6 bases each). CDR1 and CDR2 (germline): SQVTM, ANQGSEA. This CDR3 region has 16 residues. V shed 2 bases and J shed 2 bases, with 19 bases lying between them. This chain's CDR3 is CSVEKVERGQTYEQYF. CDR3 DNA: TGCAGCGTTGAAAAGGTTGAACGGGGGCAAACCTACGAGCAGTACTTC.